The sequence of this T cell receptor (beta chain) was determined in a study of OX40 agonist ivuxolimab in advanced cancers. Profiled with immunoSEQ multiplex PCR; TCRdb holds only in-frame clones, not every one. The sample yields roughly 76,000 clones, roughly 90% seen once. The sequencing used CD4+ or CD8+ T cells sorted from blood, collected in a trial of the OX40 agonist ivuxolimab. The receptor comes from an adult with an advanced solid tumor such as melanoma, head and neck, liver or kidney cancer.

This CDR3 is CASSEARSVGYTF. CDR3 DNA sequence: TGTGCCAGCAGTGAAGCAAGGTCCGTGGGCTACACCTTC. The genes are TRBV2 and TRBJ1-2, with D unclear. There are 13 residues in the CDR3. V dropped 0 bases and J dropped 8 bases, with 10 bases sitting between them. CDR1 and CDR2 from the germline V gene are SNHLY and FYNNEI.